This TCR beta chain stems from a study of T cell responses to AZD1222 COVID-19 vaccine. The overall study: Pooled in the analysis were second doses at about 4 or about 12 weeks.

The protocol was immunoSEQ multiplex PCR, while the TCRdb copy is restricted to in-frame clones and leaves out a portion. The sample lists approximately 200,000 clones; just over 85% were seen once. The study, taken as a whole, reports: Clonal diversity was possibly underestimated, and white British individuals and females predominated among donors. It was only after the peak T cell response that any repertoires were sampled. Two AZD1222 administrations were followed by greater Spike-specific TCR breadth and depth.

In regard to this clone: Its antigen is undetermined. Additional DNA sequences in this sample encode the identical CDR3.

The sequence was collected from an adult in good health. This specimen was peripheral blood, taken on day 0 of AZD1222 vaccination.

The CDR3 DNA sequence: TGTGCCAGCAGTTACTCGCCCAGCCAAGAGACCCAGTACTTC. Protein sequence: CASSYSPSQETQYF. The rearrangement links TRBV6-5 to TRBJ2-5; D is unclear. Germline CDR1 reads MNHEY; CDR2 reads SVGAGI. V lost 0 bases, J lost 1 base, and 6 bases lay in between. CDR3 length equals 14 residues.